Following are 26 T cell receptor beta chains from one sample sequenced in a study of shared clonotypes between healthy human individuals. Repertoires were generated with immunoSEQ multiplex PCR, while TCRdb's copy carries only in-frame clones and drops some. Of 550,000 to 600,000 clones in the sample, roughly 79% were seen once. Material: PBMCs. The receptors shown here come from a woman aged 40-49 years in good health. Some clones in this sample may be carry-over from other donors' samples.

On this clone itself: This could be a read error, since a much larger clone is one nucleotide away. Distinct nucleotide sequences in the sample also encode this CDR3. V is TRBV30 and J is TRBJ1-1; D is undetermined. The CDR3 spans 11 residues. The V gene's germline CDR1 is GTSNPN and CDR2 SVGIG (reference sequence). In nucleotides, the CDR3 is TGTGCTTGGAGTGATGTAACTGAAGCTTTCTTT. It yields the protein CAWSDVTEAFF.

This rearrangement joins TRBV5-1 to TRBJ2-2; D is perhaps TRBD1 (5 bases). The CDR3 covers 16 residues. V was trimmed by 2 bases and J by 4 bases, leaving 15 bases between them. CDR1 SGHRS and CDR2 YFSETQ come from the germline V gene. CDR3 in amino acids: CASSLRSPGFTGELFF. CDR3 DNA: TGCGCCAGCAGCTTAAGAAGCCCAGGGTTCACCGGGGAGCTGTTTTTT.

This rearrangement joins TRBV5-8 to TRBJ1-5; D gene uncertain. CDR1 SGHTS and CDR2 YDEGEE come from the germline V gene. The V end lost 2 bases, the J end lost 7 bases, and 10 bases lay between the germline ends. The CDR3 is 13 amino acids. This CDR3 reads CASSFLSGQPQHF. CDR3 nucleotides: TGTGCCAGCAGCTTTTTATCCGGACAGCCCCAGCATTTT. Full variable domain (remainder filled in from reference TRBV5-8 and TRBJ1-5): EAGVTQSPTHLIKTRGQQATLRCSPISGHTSVYWYQQALGLGLQFLLWYDEGEERNRGNFPPRFSGRQFPNYSSELNVNALELEDSALYLCASSFLSGQPQHFGDGTRLSIL.

In its sample, this clone was seen a few times. The chain is built from TRBV5-4 and TRBJ1-1, with D maybe TRBD1 (6 bases). V was clipped by 10 bases and J by 1 base, with 11 bases between them. This CDR3 is 12 amino acids long. In germline, CDR1 is SGHNT, CDR2 YYREEE (reference sequence). CDR3 sequence: CAGGAPNTEAFF. CDR3 bases: TGTGCCGGGGGGGCCCCGAACACTGAAGCTTTCTTT. The entire variable domain, with the rest obtained from reference TRBV5-4 and TRBJ1-1, is as follows: ETGVTQSPTHLIKTRGQQVTLRCSSQSGHNTVSWYQQALGQGPQFIFQYYREEENGRGNFPPRFSGLQFPNYSSELNVNALELDDSALYLCAGGAPNTEAFFGQGTRLTVV.

CDR3 nucleotides: TGCAGCGTTGTTCGCAGCGGGACCTACGAGCAGTACTTC. Translating gives CSVVRSGTYEQYF. The V gene is TRBV29-1, the J gene TRBJ2-7; 7 nucleotides align to TRBD2. CDR3 length equals 13 residues. The V and J ends lost 4 bases and 2 bases, in that order; junction bases with no gene match: 5. From germline, CDR1 is SQVTM and CDR2 ANQGSEA.

V and J are TRBV4-1 and TRBJ2-1; no reliable D call. The CDR3 sequence is 14 residues long. Trimming stripped 4 bases from V and 8 bases from J, with 15 bases between. The germline gives CDR1 MGHRA, CDR2 YSYEKL. CDR3 sequence: CASSLRLSFYEQFF. CDR3 sequence (DNA): TGCGCCAGCAGCCTTCGGCTCTCATTCTATGAGCAGTTCTTC.

In this sample, this clone turned up once. This chain connects TRBV6-5 to TRBJ1-2; weak D call: TRBD1 (5 bases). V lost 4 bases to trimming and J lost 8 bases, with 14 bases between them. The CDR3 runs 13 residues. The germline gives CDR1 MNHEY, CDR2 SVGAGI. CDR3 loop: CASSSEWGVGYTF. CDR3 nucleotide sequence: TGTGCCAGCAGTTCCGAGTGGGGGGTAGGCTACACCTTC.

V and J are TRBV5-1 and TRBJ2-3; D is perhaps TRBD1 or TRBD2 (5 bases each). V lost 3 bases and J lost 3, with 17 bases in between. The CDR3 runs 16 residues. Germline V gene data show CDR1 as SGHRS and CDR2 as YFSETQ. The CDR3, as DNA: TGCGCCAGCAGCTCCCCACCAGGGAGACAAACAGATACGCAGTATTTT. Translation: CASSSPPGRQTDTQYF. Full variable domain (outside the CDR3, taken from reference TRBV5-1 and TRBJ2-3): KAGVTQTPRYLIKTRGQQVTLSCSPISGHRSVSWYQQTPGQGLQFLFEYFSETQRNKGNFPGRFSGRQFSNSRSEMNVSTLELGDSALYLCASSSPPGRQTDTQYFGPGTRLTVL.

The chain joins TRBV5-1 to TRBJ1-1, with unresolved D. The germline V and J ends were trimmed by 0 bases and 8 bases, with 14 bases remaining between them. The CDR3 totals 14 residues. Looked up from germline, CDR1 is SGHRS and CDR2 is YFSETQ. CDR3 amino acids: CASSLGGSGEEAFF. CDR3 nucleotide sequence: TGCGCCAGCAGCTTGGGCGGGAGCGGGGAGGAAGCTTTCTTT.

The chain couples TRBV18 to TRBJ2-1, with 10 positions matching TRBD2. Germline CDR1 reads KGHSH; CDR2 reads LQKENI. With 1 base clipped from V and 4 bases from J, the junction kept 1 base outside the gene matches. CDR3 length equals 15 residues. The CDR3 is CASSPQAGGYNEQFF. Written as DNA, the CDR3 is TGTGCCAGCTCACCACAAGCGGGAGGGTACAATGAGCAGTTCTTC. Filled out from reference TRBV18 and TRBJ2-1, the complete variable domain reads NAGVMQNPRHLVRRRGQEARLRCSPMKGHSHVYWYRQLPEEGLKFMVYLQKENIIDESGMPKERFSAEFPKEGPSILRIQQVVRGDSAAYFCASSPQAGGYNEQFFGPGTRLTVL.

In this sample, this clone turned up once. The V call is TRBV7-2, the J call TRBJ1-2; TRBD1 matches 9 bases. V shed 5 bases, J shed 4 bases, and the junction held 2 bases outside the gene matches. The CDR3 has 13 residues. Germline V gene sequence: CDR1 SGHTA, CDR2 FQGNSA. The CDR3 DNA is TGTGCCAGCAGCCAGGGACAGGGCTATGGCTACACCTTC. Its translation: CASSQGQGYGYTF.

Only one count was recorded for this clone. V gene TRBV7-2 combines with J gene TRBJ2-3; TRBD2 aligns across 7 bases. The CDR3 is 16 amino acids. Germline V CDR1 and CDR2: SGHTA, FQGNSA. Trimming at V came to 5 bases and at J to 2 bases, leaving 10 bases not matched to a gene. Here the CDR3 reads CASSTNGGFLTDTQYF. The CDR3 coding sequence is TGTGCCAGCAGCACCAACGGGGGGTTCCTCACAGATACGCAGTATTTT.

Details on this clone: This clone may be a read error of a much larger clone one base away. This rearrangement joins TRBV28 to TRBJ1-2; D remains unclear. Germline assignment: CDR1 MDHEN and CDR2 SYDVKM. This CDR3 region has 16 residues. The DNA of the CDR3 is TGTGCCGGCAGTTCGGGAACGGAGTACCATTTCTATGGCTACACCTTC. Amino acid sequence: CAGSSGTEYHFYGYTF.

A word on this clone: A clone one base away is much larger, so this may be a read error. No conserved phenylalanine or tryptophan ends this CDR3, so it is likely a read error. DNA of the CDR3: TGCAGCGTTGATGAGGGGGCGGGGACTGAAGCTTTCCTT. This gives the protein CSVDEGAGTEAFL. The chain joins TRBV29-1 to TRBJ1-1; the match to TRBD1 covers 7 bases. The CDR3 sequence is 13 residues long. The ends lost 3 bases at V and 5 bases at J; junction bases unmatched: 6. Germline V gene sequence: CDR1 SQVTM, CDR2 ANQGSEA.

Only one count was recorded for this clone. The chain links TRBV14 to TRBJ1-2; D ambiguous. The V and J ends lost 2 bases and 5 bases respectively, with 9 bases between them. The CDR3 consists of 13 residues. The germline CDR1 and CDR2 sequences are SGHDN and FVKESK. The CDR3: CASSQWASYGYTF. The DNA of the CDR3 is TGTGCCAGCAGCCAATGGGCCTCATATGGCTACACCTTC.

The V call is TRBV25-1, the J call TRBJ1-4, with 9 nucleotides matching TRBD1. The CDR3 has 15 residues. Germline V gene lookup returns CDR1 MGHDK and CDR2 SYGVNS. V was pared by 3 bases and J by 6 bases, with 5 bases of the junction left unmatched. In nucleotides, the CDR3 is TGTGCCAGCAGTGACCCCCGGACAGGGGATGAAAAACTGTTTTTT. Encoded protein: CASSDPRTGDEKLFF.

The chain employs TRBV28 and TRBJ2-3, with unresolved D. CDR3 length: 15 residues. Per germline, CDR1 MDHEN and CDR2 SYDVKM. V shed 5 bases and J shed 1 base, with 13 bases lying between them. CDR3 sequence: CASSADSLGTDTQYF. CDR3 nucleotides: TGTGCCAGCAGTGCTGATAGCTTGGGCACAGATACGCAGTATTTT.

The table lists this clone with a few counts. This chain links TRBV5-1 with TRBJ2-5; either TRBD1 or TRBD2 may supply D (5 bases each). Germline values: CDR1 SGHRS, CDR2 YFSETQ. V was trimmed by 0 bases and J by 0 bases, leaving 6 bases between them. The CDR3 contains 14 residues. In DNA, the CDR3 is TGCGCCAGCAGCTTGGGGGGGAACCAAGAGACCCAGTACTTC. This gives the protein CASSLGGNQETQYF.

V is TRBV6-6 and J is TRBJ1-1; D is uncertain. The CDR3 is made up of 15 amino acids. Germline-derived CDR1 and CDR2 are MNHNY and SVGAGI (reference sequence). Trimming took off 6 bases at V and 4 bases at J, with 18 bases between the two ends. The CDR3 DNA reads TGTGCCAGCAGCGATAGGTTAAAGGCGAGCACTGAAGCTTTCTTT. Translating it yields CASSDRLKASTEAFF.

The chain is built from TRBV11-3 and TRBJ2-1, with D possibly matching TRBD2 (7 bases). V was shortened by 4 bases and J by 2 bases, with 12 bases between the two germline ends. From germline, CDR1 is SGHNT and CDR2 YENEEA. This CDR3 has 15 residues. The CDR3 nucleotides read TGTGCCAGCAGCTCCCTCGGGGGGCCCTACAATGAGCAGTTCTTC. It yields the protein CASSSLGGPYNEQFF. Combining the CDR3 with reference TRBV11-3 and TRBJ2-1 gives the whole variable domain EAGVVQSPRYKIIEKKQPVAFWCNPISGHNTLYWYLQNLGQGPELLIRYENEEAVDDSQLPKDRFSAERLKGVDSTLKIQPAELGDSAVYLCASSSLGGPYNEQFFGPGTRLTVL.

The V and J genes are TRBV5-4 and TRBJ2-7; no firm D call. Germline V gene lookup returns CDR1 SGHNT and CDR2 YYREEE (reference sequence). The CDR3 length is 12 residues. With 2 bases removed from V and 7 bases from J, the gap between germline ends came to 10 bases. For the CDR3, the DNA is TGTGCCAGCAGCTTTAGTTCTAGGGAGCAGTACTTC. Amino acid sequence: CASSFSSREQYF.

Concerning this clone itself: A much larger clone sits a single nucleotide away, making a read error possible. The chain carries TRBV28 and TRBJ1-4, with 7 bases aligning to TRBD1. The trim removed 4 bases at V and 4 bases at J, leaving 3 bases unmatched. CDR3 length equals 14 residues. The germline CDR1 and CDR2 sequences are MDHEN and SYDVKM. The CDR3 sequence is CASSSGQFNEKLFF. As DNA, the CDR3 is TGTGCCAGCAGTTCGGGACAGTTTAATGAAAAACTGTTTTTT.

The J gene is TRBJ2-7, the V gene TRBV5-5; D is undetermined. The CDR3 spans 12 residues. V gave up 4 bases and J gave up 3 bases, with 8 bases separating them. The germline V gene has CDR1 SGHKS and CDR2 YYEKEE (reference sequence). The CDR3: CASSGRNYEQYF. DNA for the CDR3: TGTGCCAGCAGCGGAAGGAACTACGAGCAGTACTTC.

The chain links TRBV18 to TRBJ2-2; D possibly corresponds to TRBD2 (6 bases). Germline lookup yields CDR1 KGHSH and CDR2 LQKENI. V was trimmed by 2 bases and J by 3 bases, leaving 7 bases between them. This CDR3 spans 14 amino acids. CDR3 sequence (DNA): TGTGCCAGCTCACCAGGGGAGGACACCGGGGAGCTGTTTTTT. Protein: CASSPGEDTGELFF.

In DNA, the CDR3 is TGTGCCAGCAGTTCGGACAGGGTAGGGGTGGGCGAGCAGTACTTC. Protein: CASSSDRVGVGEQYF. The chain has TRBV27 and TRBJ2-7; TRBD1 aligns across 8 bases. V shed 4 bases, J shed 6 bases, and the junction held 11 bases outside the gene matches. Germline-derived CDR1 and CDR2 are MNHEY and SMNVEV (reference sequence). The CDR3 loop spans 15 amino acids.

CDR3 bases: TGTGCCAGCAGCGAGGACTGGTCAAGCACAGATACGCAGTATTTT. It yields the protein CASSEDWSSTDTQYF. The chain couples TRBV7-2 to TRBJ2-3; tentative D call: TRBD2 (5 bases). The germline CDR1 and CDR2 sequences are SGHTA and FQGNSA. Deletions cut 5 bases from V and 0 bases from J, with 12 bases between. The CDR3 covers 15 residues.